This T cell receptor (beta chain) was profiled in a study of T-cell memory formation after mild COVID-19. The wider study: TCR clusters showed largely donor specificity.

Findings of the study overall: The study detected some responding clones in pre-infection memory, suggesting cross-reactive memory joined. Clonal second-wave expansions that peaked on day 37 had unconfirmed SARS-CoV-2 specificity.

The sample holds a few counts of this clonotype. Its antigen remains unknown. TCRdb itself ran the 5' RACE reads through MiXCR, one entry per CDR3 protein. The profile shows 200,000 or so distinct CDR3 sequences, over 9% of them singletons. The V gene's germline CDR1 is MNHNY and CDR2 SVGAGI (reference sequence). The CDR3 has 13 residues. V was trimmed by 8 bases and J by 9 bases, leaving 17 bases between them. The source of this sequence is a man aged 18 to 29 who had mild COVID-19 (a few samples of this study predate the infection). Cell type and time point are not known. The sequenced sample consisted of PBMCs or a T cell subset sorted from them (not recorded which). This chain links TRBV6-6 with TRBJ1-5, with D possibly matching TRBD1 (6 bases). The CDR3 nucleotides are TGTGCCAGCCTGATGGGGGCAGATGGGCCCCAGCATTTT. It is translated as CASLMGADGPQHF.